This T cell receptor beta chain was observed in a study of identifying expanded T cells in peripheral blood. Study results and caveats: Over two and four weeks, about 15 and 19 clones changed, versus 1.2 between replicates. Variance in clone template counts between approximately 2-week samples significantly increased with total template count across all healthy donors.

Collection occurred without any documented infections or immune events in donors. There are 13 residues in the CDR3. Germline V gene data show CDR1 as MNHEY and CDR2 as SVGAGI. V was pared by 8 bases and J by 0 bases, with 10 bases between. To note about this clone: Its antigen is undetermined.

Clones were read by immunoSEQ multiplex PCR, and TCRdb kept only the in-frame ones, dropping some. This sample yields more than 75,000 clones, of which roughly 86% are seen a single time; around 4.3% belongs to the top ten. Input material: blood. This sequence originates from a person between 18 and 75 years old in good health. This rearrangement joins TRBV6-5 to TRBJ1-1, with no clear D. As DNA, the CDR3 is TGTGCCAGCGCGAATCTTATGAACACTGAAGCTTTCTTT. Protein sequence: CASANLMNTEAFF.